This T cell receptor beta chain is from a study of blood T cell repertoires in COVID-19. Libraries were prepared by immunoSEQ multiplex PCR; TCRdb keeps only in-frame clonotypes and omits some of them. The profile covers about 210,000 clones, with around 82% appearing a single time and roughly 12% taken by the ten largest. The CDR3 totals 16 residues. V shed 5 bases and J 7 bases; nucleotides not matched to a gene: 13. The germline V gene has CDR1 MGHDK and CDR2 SYGVNS. Sequencing input: peripheral blood. This chain uses TRBV25-1 with TRBJ2-1, with TRBD2 matching over 8 bases. The sequence came from a middle-aged woman with acute or convalescent COVID-19. CDR3 sequence reads: CASSFTSGRPGNEQFF. In DNA form, the CDR3 reads TGTGCCAGCAGTTTTACTAGCGGAAGGCCGGGAAATGAGCAGTTCTTC.